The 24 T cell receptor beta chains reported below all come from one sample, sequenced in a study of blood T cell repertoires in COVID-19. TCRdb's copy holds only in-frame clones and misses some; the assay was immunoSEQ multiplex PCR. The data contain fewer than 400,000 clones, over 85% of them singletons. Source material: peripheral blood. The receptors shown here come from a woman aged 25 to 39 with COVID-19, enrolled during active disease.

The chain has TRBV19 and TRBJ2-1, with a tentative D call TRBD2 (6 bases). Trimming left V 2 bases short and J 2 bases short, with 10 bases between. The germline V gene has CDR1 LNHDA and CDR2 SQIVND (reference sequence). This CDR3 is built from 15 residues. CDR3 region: CASSISEGPYNEQFF. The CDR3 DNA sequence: TGTGCCAGTAGTATATCGGAGGGGCCCTACAATGAGCAGTTCTTC.

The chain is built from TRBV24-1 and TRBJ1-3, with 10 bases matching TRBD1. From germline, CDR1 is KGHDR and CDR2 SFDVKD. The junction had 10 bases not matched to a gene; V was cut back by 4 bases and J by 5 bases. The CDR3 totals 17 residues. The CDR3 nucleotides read TGTGCCACCAGTGAGGGGCCGGGACAGGGGTTGAGAAACACCATATATTTT. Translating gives CATSEGPGQGLRNTIYF.

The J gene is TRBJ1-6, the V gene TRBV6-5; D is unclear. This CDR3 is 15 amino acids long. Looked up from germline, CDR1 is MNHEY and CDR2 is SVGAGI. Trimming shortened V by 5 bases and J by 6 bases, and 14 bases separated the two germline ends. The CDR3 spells CASSREVLSNSPLHF. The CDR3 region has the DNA TGTGCCAGCAGTCGGGAGGTACTCTCTAATTCACCCCTCCACTTT.

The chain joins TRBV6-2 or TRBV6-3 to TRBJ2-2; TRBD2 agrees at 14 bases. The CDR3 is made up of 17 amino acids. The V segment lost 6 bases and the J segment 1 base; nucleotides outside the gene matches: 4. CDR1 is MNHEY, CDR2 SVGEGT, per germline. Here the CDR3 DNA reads TGTGCCAGCAGCCGTGGACTAGCGGGGGGGAACACCGGGGAGCTGTTTTTT. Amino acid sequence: CASSRGLAGGNTGELFF.

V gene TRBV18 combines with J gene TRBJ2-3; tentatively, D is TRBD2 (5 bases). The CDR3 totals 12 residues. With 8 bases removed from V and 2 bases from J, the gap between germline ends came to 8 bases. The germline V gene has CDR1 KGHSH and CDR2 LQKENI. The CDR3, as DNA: TGTGCCAGCACCCGGGACACAGATACGCAGTATTTT. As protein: CASTRDTDTQYF.

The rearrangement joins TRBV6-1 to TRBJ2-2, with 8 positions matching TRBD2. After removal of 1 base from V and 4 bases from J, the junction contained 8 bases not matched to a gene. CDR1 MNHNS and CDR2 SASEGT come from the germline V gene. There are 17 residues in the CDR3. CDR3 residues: CASSEGPQRGSTGELFF. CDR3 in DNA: TGTGCCAGCAGTGAAGGGCCGCAGCGGGGGAGCACCGGGGAGCTGTTTTTT.

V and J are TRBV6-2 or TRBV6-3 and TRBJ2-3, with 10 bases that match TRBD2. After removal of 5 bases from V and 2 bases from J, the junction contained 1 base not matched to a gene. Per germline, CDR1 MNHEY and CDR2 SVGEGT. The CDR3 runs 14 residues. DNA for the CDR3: TGTGCCAGCAGTGGACTAGCGGACACAGATACGCAGTATTTT. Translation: CASSGLADTDTQYF.

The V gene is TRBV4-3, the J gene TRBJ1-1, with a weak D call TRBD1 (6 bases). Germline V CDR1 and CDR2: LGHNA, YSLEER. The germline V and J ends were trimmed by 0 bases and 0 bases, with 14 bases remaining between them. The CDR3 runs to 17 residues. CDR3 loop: CASSQDPGGLMNTEAFF. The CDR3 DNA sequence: TGCGCCAGCAGCCAAGATCCGGGGGGCCTCATGAACACTGAAGCTTTCTTT.

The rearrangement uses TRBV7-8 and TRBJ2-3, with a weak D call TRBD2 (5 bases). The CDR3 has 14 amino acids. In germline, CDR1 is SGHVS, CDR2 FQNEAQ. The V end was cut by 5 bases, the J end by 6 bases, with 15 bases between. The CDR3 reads CASSPRVGLDTQYF. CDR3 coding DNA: TGTGCCAGCAGCCCGAGGGTGGGGTTGGATACGCAGTATTTT.

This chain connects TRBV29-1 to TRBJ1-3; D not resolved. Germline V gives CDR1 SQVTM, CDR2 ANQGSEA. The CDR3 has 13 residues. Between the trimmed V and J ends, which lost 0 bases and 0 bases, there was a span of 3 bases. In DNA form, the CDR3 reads TGCAGCGTTGAAGACCTCTCTGGAAACACCATATATTTT. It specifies CSVEDLSGNTIYF.

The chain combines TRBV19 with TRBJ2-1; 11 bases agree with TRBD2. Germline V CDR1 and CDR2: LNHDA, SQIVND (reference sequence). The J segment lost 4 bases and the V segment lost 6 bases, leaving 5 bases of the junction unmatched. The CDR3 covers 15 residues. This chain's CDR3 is CASRATSGVYNEQFF. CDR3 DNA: TGTGCCAGTAGGGCGACTAGCGGGGTTTACAATGAGCAGTTCTTC. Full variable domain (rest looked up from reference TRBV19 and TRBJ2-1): DGGITQSPKYLFRKEGQNVTLSCEQNLNHDAMYWYRQDPGQGLRLIYYSQIVNDFQKGDIAEGYSVSREKKESFPLTVTSAQKNPTAFYLCASRATSGVYNEQFFGPGTRLTVL.

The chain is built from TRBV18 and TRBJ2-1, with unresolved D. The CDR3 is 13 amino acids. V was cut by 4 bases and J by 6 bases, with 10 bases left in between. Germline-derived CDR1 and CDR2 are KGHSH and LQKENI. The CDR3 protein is CASSQQQSNEQFF. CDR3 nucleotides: TGTGCCAGCTCACAGCAACAGTCCAATGAGCAGTTCTTC.

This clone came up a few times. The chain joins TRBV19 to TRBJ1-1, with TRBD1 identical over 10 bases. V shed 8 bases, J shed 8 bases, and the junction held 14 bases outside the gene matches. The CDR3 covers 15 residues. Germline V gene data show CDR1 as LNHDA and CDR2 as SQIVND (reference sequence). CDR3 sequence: CASVRGGTGDSEAFF. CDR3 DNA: TGTGCCAGTGTCCGGGGGGGGACAGGGGATTCCGAAGCTTTCTTT. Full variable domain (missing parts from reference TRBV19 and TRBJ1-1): DGGITQSPKYLFRKEGQNVTLSCEQNLNHDAMYWYRQDPGQGLRLIYYSQIVNDFQKGDIAEGYSVSREKKESFPLTVTSAQKNPTAFYLCASVRGGTGDSEAFFGQGTRLTVV.

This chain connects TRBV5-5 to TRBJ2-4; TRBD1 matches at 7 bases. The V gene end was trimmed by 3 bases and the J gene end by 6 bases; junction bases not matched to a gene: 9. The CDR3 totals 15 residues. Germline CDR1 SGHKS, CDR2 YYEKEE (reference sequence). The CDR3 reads CASSSTGIGGNIQYF. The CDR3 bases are TGTGCCAGCAGCTCGACAGGGATTGGGGGAAACATTCAGTACTTC.

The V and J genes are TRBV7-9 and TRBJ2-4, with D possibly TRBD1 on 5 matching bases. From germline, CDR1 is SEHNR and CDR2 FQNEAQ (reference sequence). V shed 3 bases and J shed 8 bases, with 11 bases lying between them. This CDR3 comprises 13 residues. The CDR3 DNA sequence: TGTGCCAGCAGCTTTAGGGGCACGGACATTCAGTACTTC. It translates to CASSFRGTDIQYF.

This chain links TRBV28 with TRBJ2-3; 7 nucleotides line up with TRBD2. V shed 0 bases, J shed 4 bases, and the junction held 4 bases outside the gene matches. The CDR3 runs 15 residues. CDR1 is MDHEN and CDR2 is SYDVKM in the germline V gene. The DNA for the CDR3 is TGTGCCAGCAGTTTATGGCGGGGGACCTCAGATACGCAGTATTTT. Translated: CASSLWRGTSDTQYF.

The CDR3 protein is CAWSVLRGKRANEQFF. As DNA, the CDR3 is TGTGCCTGGAGTGTACTAAGGGGGAAGAGGGCGAATGAGCAGTTCTTC. This chain uses TRBV30 with TRBJ2-1; D possibly corresponds to TRBD1 (6 bases). V was shortened by 0 bases and J by 7 bases, with 19 bases between the two germline ends. CDR1 is GTSNPN and CDR2 is SVGIG in the germline V gene (reference sequence). The CDR3 is made up of 16 amino acids.

CDR3 DNA: TGTGCCAGCAGCCAATACCAGGACAGCGACGAGCAGTACTTC. Protein product: CASSQYQDSDEQYF. This chain connects TRBV7-2 to TRBJ2-7, with D possibly being TRBD1 (6 bases). Trimming left V 5 bases short and J 5 bases short, with 16 bases between. The germline CDR1 and CDR2 sequences are SGHTA and FQGNSA. The CDR3 contains 14 residues.

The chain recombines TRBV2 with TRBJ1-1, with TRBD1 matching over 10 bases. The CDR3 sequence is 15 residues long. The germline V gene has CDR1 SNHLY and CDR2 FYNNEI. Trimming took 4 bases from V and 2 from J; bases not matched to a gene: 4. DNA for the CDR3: TGTGCCAGCAGTGGGGACAGGGGTGTCAACACTGAAGCTTTCTTT. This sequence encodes CASSGDRGVNTEAFF.

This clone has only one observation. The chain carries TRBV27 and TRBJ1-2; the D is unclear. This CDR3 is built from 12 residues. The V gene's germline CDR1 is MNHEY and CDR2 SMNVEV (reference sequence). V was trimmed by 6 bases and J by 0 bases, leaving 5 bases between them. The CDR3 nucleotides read TGTGCCAGCAGGGGCGCTAACTATGGCTACACCTTC. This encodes CASRGANYGYTF.

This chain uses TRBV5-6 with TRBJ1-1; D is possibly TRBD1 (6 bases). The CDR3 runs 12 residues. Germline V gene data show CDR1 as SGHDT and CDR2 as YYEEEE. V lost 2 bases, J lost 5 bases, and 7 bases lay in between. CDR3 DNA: TGTGCCAGCAGCTTACAGGGAACTGAAGCTTTCTTT. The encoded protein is CASSLQGTEAFF. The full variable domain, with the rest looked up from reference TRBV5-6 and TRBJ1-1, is DAGVTQSPTHLIKTRGQQVTLRCSPKSGHDTVSWYQQALGQGPQFIFQYYEEEERQRGNFPDRFSGHQFPNYSSELNVNALLLGDSALYLCASSLQGTEAFFGQGTRLTVV.

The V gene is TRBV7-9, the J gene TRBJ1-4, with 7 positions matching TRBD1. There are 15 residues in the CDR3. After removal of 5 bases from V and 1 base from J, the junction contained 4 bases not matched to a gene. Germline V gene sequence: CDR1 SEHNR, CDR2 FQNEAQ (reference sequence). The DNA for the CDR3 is TGTGCCAGCAGCGCGCACAGGGGAACTAATGAAAAACTGTTTTTT. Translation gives CASSAHRGTNEKLFF. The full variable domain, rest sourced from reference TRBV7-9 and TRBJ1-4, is DTGVSQNPRHKITKRGQNVTFRCDPISEHNRLYWYRQTLGQGPEFLTYFQNEAQLEKSRLLSDRFSAERPKGSFSTLEIQRTEQGDSAMYLCASSAHRGTNEKLFFGSGTQLSVL.

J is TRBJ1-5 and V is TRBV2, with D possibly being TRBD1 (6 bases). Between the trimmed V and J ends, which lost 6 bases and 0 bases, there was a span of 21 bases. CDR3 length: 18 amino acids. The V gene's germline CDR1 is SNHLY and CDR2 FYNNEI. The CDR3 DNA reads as TGTGCCAGCAGCCCCGGGGGGGCCGTGGTTTATAGCAATCAGCCCCAGCATTTT. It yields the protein CASSPGGAVVYSNQPQHF.

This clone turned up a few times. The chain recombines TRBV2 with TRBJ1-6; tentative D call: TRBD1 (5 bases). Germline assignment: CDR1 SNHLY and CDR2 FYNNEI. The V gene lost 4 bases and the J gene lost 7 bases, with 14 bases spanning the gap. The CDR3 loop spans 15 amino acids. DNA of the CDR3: TGTGCCAGCAGTGGAACCGGACACTCCAATTCACCCCTCCACTTT. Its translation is CASSGTGHSNSPLHF.